This T cell receptor (beta chain) was sequenced during a study of blood T cell repertoires in COVID-19. V dropped 8 bases and J dropped 0 bases, with 15 bases sitting between them. Per germline, CDR1 SGHNT and CDR2 YENEEA. This CDR3 comprises 15 residues. In the authors' methods: Amplification with reference gene primers provided the estimates of nucleated cell counts. The protocol was immunoSEQ multiplex PCR, while the TCRdb copy is restricted to in-frame clones and leaves out a portion. That table supplies the V and J calls and clone size; D and trimming were determined from the DNA. The sample has about 240,000 clones; 75% to 90% are singletons. Recruitment covered about 25 US areas and drew participants whose ages spanned roughly 18 to 100 years.

This TCR was sampled from a man in his forties who had recovered from COVID-19. The material sequenced was PBMCs or T cells enriched from blood (not recorded which). This chain joins TRBV11-3 and TRBJ2-3; tentative D call: TRBD2 (6 bases). The CDR3 here is CASSTRGASTDTQYF. CDR3 nucleotides: TGTGCCAGCTCGACTAGAGGGGCAAGCACAGATACGCAGTATTTT.